These T cell receptor beta chains were read from a single sample in a study of response to subunit inactivated influenza vaccine. MiXCR, run by TCRdb on the RT-PCR reads, gives a single entry per CDR3 protein. The sample shows about 500,000 distinct CDR3 sequences, under 15% of them seen only once. Sequences were derived from PBMCs from blood, sampled roughly 45 days after vaccination. These receptor sequences come from a man aged 50-60 years who received an inactivated influenza vaccine. The CDR3 runs from the conserved cysteine through the conserved F or W. Each record gives: V gene, J gene, clone size, D gene, CDR3 DNA, CDR3 protein. The D gene is left open where the match is weak. The size of a clone is reported for some rows only, either as once, few or many, or as a class for expanded clones.

>TRBV11-2|TRBJ2-1|few|TRBD1
TGTGCCAGCAGCCCCCGGGACAGGGGCTCCTACAATGAGCAGTTCTTC
CASSPRDRGSYNEQFF
>TRBV20-1|TRBJ1-1|many|TRBD1
TGCAGTGCTAGAGATGAGGGACAGGGTAACACTGAAGCTTTCTTT
CSARDEGQGNTEAFF
>TRBV5-1|TRBJ2-5|NA|NA
TGCGCCAGCAGCTTGGTAGGTTTGGACAGCCAAGAGACCCAGTACTTC
CASSLVGLDSQETQYF
>TRBV7-6|TRBJ2-1|few|NA
TGTGCCAGCAGCTTAGTCGCCCAGGAGAATGAGCAGTTCTTC
CASSLVAQENEQFF
>TRBV10-2|TRBJ2-7|NA|NA
TGCGCCAGCAGTGAAGGGGGGCTAAGCCTCCGCGAGCAGTACTTC
CASSEGGLSLREQYF
>TRBV20-1|TRBJ2-7|few|TRBD1
TGCAGTGCCGGGGACAGGGTATCCTACTCCTACGAGCAGTACTTC
CSAGDRVSYSYEQYF
>TRBV12-3/TRBV12-4|TRBJ2-5|NA|TRBD2
TGTGCCAGCAGTCGACAGAGACTAGCGGACCAAGAGACCCAGTACTTC
CASSRQRLADQETQYF
>TRBV5-1|TRBJ1-3|many|NA
TGCGCCAGCAGCTTGTCCGCGCGGGGTCCTGGAAACACCATATATTTT
CASSLSARGPGNTIYF
>TRBV20-1|TRBJ1-2|few|NA
TGCTGTGCTAGAGATAAACCAGGTCCCTACTCTAACTATGGCTACACCTTC
CCARDKPGPYSNYGYTF
>TRBV7-2|TRBJ2-5|NA|NA
TGTGCCAGCAGCTTAGAGGTTGCTAGGGAGACCCAGTACTTC
CASSLEVARETQYF
>TRBV28|TRBJ1-5|NA|NA
TGTGCCAGCAGTTTTTGGGCCGGAAATCAGCCCCAGCATTTT
CASSFWAGNQPQHF
>TRBV6-1|TRBJ2-7|few|NA
TGTGCCAGACAGGGAAGTTCGACCTACGAGCAGTACTTC
CARQGSSTYEQYF
>TRBV6-1|TRBJ2-3|NA|TRBD2
TGTGCCAGCAGTCGCCGACTAGCGGGAGGGGATACGCAGTATTTT
CASSRRLAGGDTQYF
>TRBV29-1|TRBJ2-7|NA|TRBD1
TGCAGCGTCCGGGACAGCCGATACGAGCAGTACTTC
CSVRDSRYEQYF
>TRBV15|TRBJ2-5|few|NA
TGTGCCACCAGCGCAAGGAGGACCCAGTACTTC
CATSARRTQYF
>TRBV5-6|TRBJ2-7|NA|NA
TGTGCCAGCACCTTATTCGGCCAGGGTAACGAGCAGTACTTC
CASTLFGQGNEQYF
>TRBV7-2|TRBJ2-1|NA|NA
TGTGCCAGCAGCGAAGACAGAGACAATGAGCAGTTCTTC
CASSEDRDNEQFF
>TRBV6-5|TRBJ2-3|many|TRBD2
TGTGCCAGCAGTTACTCGAGCGGCGGCGGGGGGGCGGTAGATACGCAGTATTTT
CASSYSSGGGGAVDTQYF
>TRBV5-1|TRBJ2-3|NA|NA
TGCGCCAGCAGCTACAGGGTAGGCACAGATACGCAGTATTTT
CASSYRVGTDTQYF
>TRBV7-2|TRBJ1-2|few|TRBD1
TGTGCCAGCAGTGAGGACAGGGGGCGGTTTGGCTACACCTTC
CASSEDRGRFGYTF
>TRBV20-1|TRBJ2-1|NA|NA
TGCAGTGCGACCCTGGGGGTGGGCAATGAGCAGTTCTTC
CSATLGVGNEQFF
>TRBV5-5|TRBJ2-5|few|NA
TGTGCCAGCAGCTTGGAGAGTTACCAAGAGACCCAGTACTTC
CASSLESYQETQYF
>TRBV20-1|TRBJ2-2|few|NA
TGCAGTGCCCCAAGGTCAGGAAACACCGGGGAGCTGTTTTTT
CSAPRSGNTGELFF
>TRBV9|TRBJ1-2|few|NA
TGTGCCAGCAGCGTAGAGGCAGACTATGGCTACACCTTC
CASSVEADYGYTF
>TRBV5-1|TRBJ2-3|few|TRBD2
TGCGCCAGAGAGGATAGCGGGAGAGGGGGTCGGAACACAGATACGCAGTATTTT
CAREDSGRGGRNTDTQYF
>TRBV24-1|TRBJ2-1|many|TRBD1
TGTGCCACCAGTGATCGACAGGGTAGCTCCTACAATGAGCAGTTCTTC
CATSDRQGSSYNEQFF
>TRBV7-2|TRBJ2-4|few|NA
TGTGCCAGCAGCTCCAACGCGAGGGGCATTCAGTACTTC
CASSSNARGIQYF
>TRBV7-2|TRBJ2-5|many|NA
TGTGCCAGCAGCTCCTCGAAGGGGACCCAGTACTTC
CASSSSKGTQYF
>TRBV12-3/TRBV12-4|TRBJ2-7|many|NA
TGTGCCAGCAGTACCTCACAGGGTACCCACGAGCAGTACTTC
CASSTSQGTHEQYF
>TRBV4-2|TRBJ2-1|many|NA
TGTGCCAGCAGCCAAGACCTGCGGACAGTTGATGAGCAGTTCTTC
CASSQDLRTVDEQFF
>TRBV28|TRBJ2-7|few|NA
TGTGCCAGCAGTCGGTACGAGCAGTACTTC
CASSRYEQYF
>TRBV20-1|TRBJ2-1|many|NA
TGCAGTGCTACGGAGCCGGGGACTCGCTTGTTCTTC
CSATEPGTRLFF
>TRBV28|TRBJ1-1|NA|NA
TGTGCCAGCAGACGACGGGGGCGAGCTGAAGCTTTCTTT
CASRRRGRAEAFF